Listed here are 8 T cell receptor beta chains from one sample, sequenced in a study of beta chain features in type 1 diabetes. Study findings and constraints: For Type 1 diabetes patients, all four CD4+ subsets carried TCRB CDR3s that were moderately but significantly shorter.

Which antigens these TCRs recognize remains unknown. As every portion of the isolated RNA was reverse transcribed, the sequencing read expressed TCRB transcripts. Some clones are missing from TCRdb's copy, which holds only in-frame ones; the method was immunoSEQ multiplex PCR. This table holds a few hundred thousand clones, about 12% found once. Sequencing was performed on naive CD4+ T cells from blood. The receptors were sampled from a woman aged 18 to 35 with type 1 diabetes.

This chain links TRBV12-5 with TRBJ2-2; TRBD2 agrees at 9 bases. V shed 3 bases, J shed 2 bases, and the junction held 4 bases outside the gene matches. Germline V gene sequence: CDR1 LGHNT, CDR2 FRNRAP. CDR3 length: 16 residues. The CDR3 loop reads CASGFGLAGNTGELFF. The DNA for the CDR3 is TGTGCTAGTGGTTTCGGCCTAGCGGGAAACACCGGGGAGCTGTTTTTT.

There are a few counts of this clone. This chain's CDR3 is CAWNLGLTSGRTLAKNIQYF. CDR3 coding DNA: TGTGCCTGGAACCTGGGGCTGACTAGCGGGAGGACTCTAGCCAAAAACATTCAGTACTTC. V gene TRBV30 combines with J gene TRBJ2-4, with 13 bases that match TRBD2. J lost 0 bases, V lost 4 bases, and 15 bases had no gene match. Germline assignment: CDR1 GTSNPN and CDR2 SVGIG (reference sequence). CDR3 length: 20 residues.

The V and J genes are TRBV5-4 and TRBJ2-1; the D is unclear. From germline, CDR1 is SGHNT and CDR2 YYREEE (reference sequence). V dropped 1 base and J dropped 9 bases, with 8 bases sitting between them. This CDR3 region has 12 residues. The CDR3 protein is CASSLSDSEQFF. The CDR3 coding sequence is TGTGCCAGCAGCTTGTCCGACTCTGAGCAGTTCTTC.

This clone was seen once. CDR3 amino acids: CATSRRPGGLGETQYF. The CDR3, as DNA: TGTGCCACCAGCAGACGCCCGGGCGGACTGGGGGAGACCCAGTACTTC. The chain is built from TRBV15 and TRBJ2-5; possibly TRBD2 for D (5 bases). This CDR3 is 16 amino acids long. V dropped 2 bases and J dropped 5 bases, with 18 bases sitting between them. Germline CDR1 is LNHNV and CDR2 is YYDKDF (reference sequence).

This clone was recorded a few times. One end of the junction varies from germline; a read error may be responsible. For the CDR3, the DNA is TGTGCTAGCAGCTTGTTAGCGGGAGAGCGGGACGAGCAGTTCTTC. Translation gives CASSLLAGERDEQFF. The J gene is TRBJ2-1, the V gene TRBV7-7; 9 nucleotides match TRBD2. The CDR3 covers 15 residues. Germline CDR1 and CDR2: SSHAT and FNYEAQ (reference sequence).

The V call is TRBV28, the J call TRBJ2-3, with TRBD2 matching over 14 bases. Unmatched junction bases numbered 5, after V lost 4 bases and J lost 5 bases. The CDR3 spans 16 residues. Germline values: CDR1 MDHEN, CDR2 SYDVKM. The CDR3 DNA reads TGTGCCAGCAGTTGGGGACTAGCGGGAGCCGGAGATACGCAGTATTTT. Translation: CASSWGLAGAGDTQYF.

This clone was detected a few times. This chain joins TRBV5-1 and TRBJ2-5; D gene ambiguous. Germline CDR1 and CDR2: SGHRS and YFSETQ. The length of the CDR3 is 15 residues. The ends were cut back, 0 bases at V and 2 bases at J, with 11 bases in the middle. CDR3 residues: CASSLGRRRQETQYF. Here the CDR3 DNA reads TGCGCCAGCAGCTTGGGCCGGCGGCGGCAAGAGACCCAGTACTTC.

This clone appeared a few times. This chain connects TRBV11-1 to TRBJ2-5; 8 bases fit TRBD2. The junction had 10 bases not matched to a gene; V was cut back by 6 bases and J by 1 base. The length of the CDR3 is 16 residues. Germline V gene lookup returns CDR1 SGHAT and CDR2 FQDESV (reference sequence). The CDR3 loop reads CASSLNIAGFQETQYF. As DNA, the CDR3 is TGTGCCAGCAGTCTAAATATAGCGGGGTTCCAAGAGACCCAGTACTTC. Looking up the rest from reference TRBV11-1 and TRBJ2-5 gives the full variable domain: EAEVAQSPRYKITEKSQAVAFWCDPISGHATLYWYRQILGQGPELLVQFQDESVVDDSQLPKDRFSAERLKGVDSTLKIQPAELGDSAMYLCASSLNIAGFQETQYFGPGTRLLVL.